This paragraph covers one T cell receptor (beta chain) sequence. Original methodology: Reference gene primer amplification gave estimated nucleated cell counts. The assay was immunoSEQ multiplex PCR, and TCRdb's table has in-frame clones only and misses some. The V and J calls and clone size come from that table; D and trimming were worked out from the DNA. The sample has roughly 200,000 clones; 94% are singletons. The entry originates in a study of blood T cell repertoires in COVID-19. About the study: The United States, Italy and Spain were the sources of the acute and convalescent COVID-19 samples. In each case, the material was cDNA or gDNA derived from T cells, B-cell-depleted T cells, or PBMCs.

Patients at the Seattle site were enrolled during active infection and followed longitudinally. Sequenced: peripheral blood. The origin of this receptor is a man aged 30-40 years with COVID-19, enrolled during active disease.

DNA for the CDR3: TGTGCCAGCAGCTCCTTCCAGAAACCTAATGAAAAACTGTTTTTT. It translates to CASSSFQKPNEKLFF. The rearrangement uses TRBV7-9 and TRBJ1-4; no firm D call. V was pared by 4 bases and J by 3 bases, with 12 bases between. Per the germline V gene, CDR1 is SEHNR and CDR2 is FQNEAQ (reference sequence). This CDR3 is 15 amino acids long.